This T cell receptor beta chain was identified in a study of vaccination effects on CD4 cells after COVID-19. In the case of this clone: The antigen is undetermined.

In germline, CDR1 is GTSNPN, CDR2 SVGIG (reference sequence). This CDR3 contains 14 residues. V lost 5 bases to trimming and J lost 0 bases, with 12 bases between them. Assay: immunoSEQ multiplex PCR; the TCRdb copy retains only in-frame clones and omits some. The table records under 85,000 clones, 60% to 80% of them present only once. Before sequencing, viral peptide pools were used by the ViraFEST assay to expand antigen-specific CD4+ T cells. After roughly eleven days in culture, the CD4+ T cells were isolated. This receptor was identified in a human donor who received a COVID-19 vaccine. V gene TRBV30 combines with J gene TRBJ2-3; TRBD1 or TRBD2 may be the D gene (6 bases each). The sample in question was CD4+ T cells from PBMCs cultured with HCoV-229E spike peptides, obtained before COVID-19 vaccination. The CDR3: CAWGGGLSTDTQYF. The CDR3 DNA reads TGTGCCTGGGGTGGGGGGCTTAGCACAGATACGCAGTATTTT.